Listed below are T cell receptor beta chains from one sample, sequenced in a study of T cell repertoires in cytomegalovirus infection. TCRdb re-called the reads with MiXCR, one entry per CDR3 protein. The sample records nearly 700,000 distinct CDR3 sequences, 33% being singletons. Their specific antigens are unknown. Sequencing used cultured PBMCs, obtained from culture after CMV antigen stimulation. Every receptor here comes from a human donor in good health (CMV status not recorded). Some clones in this sample may be carry-over from other donors' samples. Each CDR3 is given without its conserved first and last residue.

TRBV7-8 10 ASSSQVPAQY
TRBV4-2 11 ASSQNYEETQY
TRBV12-3/TRBV12-4 13 ASRVSGSFVETQY
TRBV7-9 10 ASSVDREPQH
TRBV2 13 ASSEVRGAVNIQY
TRBV18 14 ASSRRGASGANVLT
TRBV2 11 ASRKESNTEAF
TRBV6-9 11 ARSLGLTYEQY
TRBV11-2 11 ASSLGPRQPLH
TRBV12-5 13 ASGMSPISTDTQY
TRBV5-5 13 ASSSDTSFGDEQF
TRBV2 11 ASSATVNTEAF
TRBV7-9 15 ASSLATSGRAENIQY
TRBV2 13 ATLLERELGNEQF
TRBV7-2 11 ASSLEAADTQY
TRBV9 14 ASSVGTSGNTGELF
TRBV4-1 14 ASSQIGGTRTDTQY
TRBV7-8 13 ASSPTGAGGREQY
TRBV2 12 ASSAYRGIRGYT
TRBV7-2 15 ASSSVLGLGGTGELF
TRBV11-3 11 ASSLDASDEQY
TRBV18 15 ASSPPGGGRAGLGQF
TRBV6-5 9 ASVRTDTQY
TRBV7-2 13 ASSPSPGYTDTQY
TRBV5-6 16 ASSSDTNEPSGQETQY
TRBV7-8 13 ASSPLDRPVNEQF
TRBV20-1 11 SARGQRKNIQY
TRBV27 12 ASSIGTGRHPLH
TRBV18 16 ASSRFYEEGRKNTEAF
TRBV27 12 ASSVWGYNSPLH
TRBV5-5 13 ASSQGGFPPYEQY
TRBV6-1 16 ASSKFDGGPRHSDTQY
TRBV7-9 12 ASRSDRLNTEAF
TRBV5-5 11 ASSLGLRLEQY
TRBV7-9 11 ASSFSRDYEQY
TRBV12-3/TRBV12-4 14 ASTAGDREDNSPLH
TRBV11-2 11 ASSEGLNGELF
TRBV7-8 14 ASSPRTSGGTETQY
TRBV20-1 12 SAPHPGGGNTIY
TRBV7-2 13 ASSLGLAGGDEQF
TRBV6-2/TRBV6-3 10 ASSAWGPEAF
TRBV6-1 13 ASSGPRDTSYEQY
TRBV7-2 13 ASSLGWGSNQPQH
TRBV12-3/TRBV12-4 11 ASSALERDTQY
TRBV7-9 13 ASSIPGLDHNEQF
TRBV6-1 15 ASSPGWGTGLNTEAF
TRBV7-6 13 ASSPRLDGPYEQY
TRBV20-1 12 SARVSGVEDTQY
TRBV7-9 12 ASSLTGNAYEQY